This T cell receptor beta chain was profiled in a study of OX40 agonist ivuxolimab in advanced cancers. Broadly, across the study: The costimulatory receptor OX40 (CD134) was targeted by ivuxolimab, a fully human IgG2 agonistic monoclonal antibody. The paper covers the monotherapy dose-escalation part of the phase I ivuxolimab trial, which included N of about 50 patients. Peripheral TCRbeta sequencing aimed to test whether ivuxolimab altered TCR sequence diversity and caused clonal T-cell expansion. Patients were allowed to have had prior anti-PD-1, anti-PD-L1 or anti-CTLA-4 therapy, and approximately 39% of the dose-escalation patients had been treated with checkpoint inhibitors. Intravenous ivuxolimab was administered to patients every 2 weeks at six dose levels: 0.01, 0.1, 0.3, 1.5, 3 and 10 mg/kg. The dose-escalation cohort was about 83% male with a mean age of 60 years, ranging from roughly 20 to 80. Among the roughly 52 dose-escalation patients, some 20 had hepatocellular carcinoma, some 15 melanoma, 9 renal cell carcinoma and 9 head and neck cancer. Partial responses were achieved by three dose-escalation patients, of whom one had hepatocellular carcinoma and two had cutaneous melanoma.

Patients with a history of autoimmune disease or receiving systemic immunosuppression were excluded from the trial. Peripheral blood for TCR sequencing was collected from all dose cohorts at baseline, on cycle 4 day 1, and on cycle 7 day 1. The samples were drawn from a first-in-human, open-label, multicenter phase I dose-escalation trial of ivuxolimab. The trial enrolled adults with locally advanced or metastatic head and neck squamous cell, hepatocellular, melanoma or renal cell carcinoma. Before TCR sequencing, CD4+ T cells and CD8+ T cells were sorted from peripheral blood as separate populations. The count of this clone is one. Which antigen it targets is not known. Base qualities are missing; no much larger clone stands one base away. Overall study results and their limits: Clonal expansion of both CD4+ and CD8+ blood T cells was observed from baseline to week 6 at doses 0.1 to 3.0 mg/kg. The antigen specificity of the peripheral T cells that underwent clonal expansion was not determined. In the 0.1-3.0 mg/kg groups, partial responders had among the lowest normalized peripheral clonal expansion, particularly in CD8+ T cells. Low levels of normalized T-cell clonal expansion were also seen in some nonresponding patients. After ivuxolimab, CD8+ T cells had more expanded clones than CD4+ T cells on average.

To sequence the TCRbeta CDR3 region, genomic DNA was isolated from the sorted cells. The immunoSEQ Assay was used for sequencing of TCRbeta CDR3 regions. TCRdb took over this immuneACCESS table, retaining in-frame rearrangements with V and J assigned. Such tables are incomplete; in checked studies, under half of the missing clones stem from an unresolved V gene, and the remainder is unexplained. Within this sample are 65,000 to 80,000 clones, with about four fifths of them counted one time only. The leading ten clones occupy over 2% of the sample. This clonotype originated in an adult with an advanced solid tumor such as melanoma, head and neck, liver or kidney cancer. The material sequenced was CD4+ or CD8+ T cells sorted from blood, taken in a trial of the OX40 agonist ivuxolimab.

The nucleotide sequence is TGCGCCAGCAGCGATGGACAGGGCACCTACGAGCAGTACTTC. It translates to CASSDGQGTYEQYF. Rearrangement joined TRBV5-1 to TRBJ2-7, with 8 bases aligning to TRBD1. From a lookup of the germline V gene, CDR1 and CDR2 are SGHRS and YFSETQ. Compared with germline, V lacks 4 bases and J lacks 2 bases; bases without a gene match: 5. The CDR3 sequence holds 14 residues, the cysteine and phenylalanine included. Just CDR3 DNA is preserved here, 42 bases in frame from base 1.